This is a list of T cell receptor beta chains from one sample in a study of blood T cell repertoires in COVID-19. Using immunoSEQ multiplex PCR, the repertoire was profiled, and TCRdb retains in-frame clones only, with some absent. The data show tens of thousands of clones, with about 70% seen just once and about 9% held by the top ten. Sequencing was performed on peripheral blood. The receptors stem from a woman between 70 and 85 years old with acute or convalescent COVID-19. Both conserved end residues are part of each CDR3. Each record gives: CDR3 length, V gene, D gene, clone size, J gene, CDR3 DNA, CDR3 protein. A D gene is named only where the DNA matches it firmly. Only some rows state a clone size, as once, few, many or a class for expanded clones.

cdr3_length: 15
v_call: TRBV28
d_call: .
clone_size: .
j_call: TRBJ1-1
cdr3_nt: TGTGCCAGCGAATCTAAGGGACAACAAAACACTGAAGCTTTCTTT
cdr3_aa: CASESKGQQNTEAFF

cdr3_length: 17
v_call: TRBV27
d_call: .
clone_size: few
j_call: TRBJ1-5
cdr3_nt: TGTGCCAGCAGTTTACTCGGGGGGGACAATAGCAATCAGCCCCAGCATTTT
cdr3_aa: CASSLLGGDNSNQPQHF

cdr3_length: 16
v_call: TRBV6-2/TRBV6-3
d_call: .
clone_size: .
j_call: TRBJ2-1
cdr3_nt: TGTGCCAGCAGTGGGCGCGGGGATAGCTCCTACAATGAGCAGTTCTTC
cdr3_aa: CASSGRGDSSYNEQFF

cdr3_length: 16
v_call: TRBV5-4
d_call: TRBD1
clone_size: .
j_call: TRBJ2-6
cdr3_nt: TGTGCCAGCAGCCCACAGGGGGCGTCCGGGGCCAACGTCCTGACTTTC
cdr3_aa: CASSPQGASGANVLTF

cdr3_length: 17
v_call: TRBV2
d_call: TRBD1
clone_size: .
j_call: TRBJ1-1
cdr3_nt: TGTGCCACCGGGGGACAGGGGGCCGGCATTACGAACACTGAAGCTTTCTTT
cdr3_aa: CATGGQGAGITNTEAFF

cdr3_length: 16
v_call: TRBV6-5
d_call: TRBD1
clone_size: .
j_call: TRBJ1-1
cdr3_nt: TGTGCCAGCAGTTACCCTAAGACAGGGGGAGACACTGAAGCTTTCTTT
cdr3_aa: CASSYPKTGGDTEAFF

cdr3_length: 13
v_call: TRBV6-2/TRBV6-3
d_call: .
clone_size: .
j_call: TRBJ1-1
cdr3_nt: TGTGCCAGCAGTTTGAGGGTGAACACTGAAGCTTTCTTT
cdr3_aa: CASSLRVNTEAFF

cdr3_length: 14
v_call: TRBV28
d_call: TRBD2
clone_size: .
j_call: TRBJ2-1
cdr3_nt: TGTGCCAGCAGTACTAGCGAAACCTACAATGAGCAGTTCTTC
cdr3_aa: CASSTSETYNEQFF

cdr3_length: 14
v_call: TRBV19
d_call: TRBD1
clone_size: .
j_call: TRBJ2-2
cdr3_nt: TGTGCCACCCAGGGGGACACATACACCGGGGAGCTGTTTTTT
cdr3_aa: CATQGDTYTGELFF

cdr3_length: 14
v_call: TRBV10-3
d_call: TRBD2
clone_size: .
j_call: TRBJ2-5
cdr3_nt: TGTGCCATCAGTGAGGGCCGGGAGGAATCGGCCCAGTACTTC
cdr3_aa: CAISEGREESAQYF

cdr3_length: 15
v_call: TRBV28
d_call: TRBD1
clone_size: .
j_call: TRBJ1-4
cdr3_nt: TGTGCCAGCAGTTGGACAGGACGGGGTGGTGAAAAACTGTTTTTT
cdr3_aa: CASSWTGRGGEKLFF

cdr3_length: 13
v_call: TRBV28
d_call: .
clone_size: .
j_call: TRBJ1-5
cdr3_nt: TGTGCCAGCAGTTCAAACTTCAATCAGCCCCAGCATTTT
cdr3_aa: CASSSNFNQPQHF

cdr3_length: 14
v_call: TRBV25-1
d_call: TRBD1
clone_size: .
j_call: TRBJ2-2
cdr3_nt: TGTGCCAGCAGTGGGACAGGGAACACCGGGGAGCTGTTTTTT
cdr3_aa: CASSGTGNTGELFF

cdr3_length: 15
v_call: TRBV7-2
d_call: TRBD1
clone_size: .
j_call: TRBJ2-1
cdr3_nt: TGTGCCAGCAGCTCAACGGGGACAGAGCTCAATGAGCAGTTCTTC
cdr3_aa: CASSSTGTELNEQFF

cdr3_length: 12
v_call: TRBV7-2
d_call: .
clone_size: .
j_call: TRBJ2-7
cdr3_nt: TGTGCCAGCAGCTCGACTCACTACGAGCAGTACTTC
cdr3_aa: CASSSTHYEQYF

cdr3_length: 13
v_call: TRBV10-3
d_call: .
clone_size: once
j_call: TRBJ2-3
cdr3_nt: TGTGCCATCAACACAGGGACGACAGATACGCAGTATTTT
cdr3_aa: CAINTGTTDTQYF

cdr3_length: 16
v_call: TRBV7-2
d_call: TRBD1
clone_size: .
j_call: TRBJ1-2
cdr3_nt: TGTGCCAGCAGTCGGGCATCAGACAGGGGATACTTCGGCTACACCTTC
cdr3_aa: CASSRASDRGYFGYTF

cdr3_length: 18
v_call: TRBV3-1/TRBV3-2
d_call: TRBD2
clone_size: .
j_call: TRBJ2-2
cdr3_nt: TGTGCCAGCAGCCAAGAGACTTGGCGGGAGGGGAACACCGGGGAGCTGTTTTTT
cdr3_aa: CASSQETWREGNTGELFF

cdr3_length: 15
v_call: TRBV4-1
d_call: .
clone_size: .
j_call: TRBJ1-3
cdr3_nt: TGCGCCAGCAGCCAAGTGTCAGGGTCCGGAAACACCATATATTTT
cdr3_aa: CASSQVSGSGNTIYF

cdr3_length: 13
v_call: TRBV19
d_call: TRBD1
clone_size: .
j_call: TRBJ1-1
cdr3_nt: TGTGCCAGTATCCCGACAGGGGCGGGTGAAGCTTTCTTT
cdr3_aa: CASIPTGAGEAFF

cdr3_length: 14
v_call: TRBV5-1
d_call: .
clone_size: .
j_call: TRBJ2-1
cdr3_nt: TGCGCCAGCAGCGCGGGACTTCTATTCAATGAGCAGTTCTTC
cdr3_aa: CASSAGLLFNEQFF

cdr3_length: 14
v_call: TRBV24-1
d_call: .
clone_size: .
j_call: TRBJ2-7
cdr3_nt: TGTGCCACCTGTCCGTACAGGGACTCCTACGAGCAGTACTTC
cdr3_aa: CATCPYRDSYEQYF

cdr3_length: 13
v_call: TRBV15
d_call: .
clone_size: .
j_call: TRBJ1-1
cdr3_nt: TGTGCCACCAGCAGAGAGGCAGGTCATGAAGCTTTCTTT
cdr3_aa: CATSREAGHEAFF

cdr3_length: 15
v_call: TRBV19
d_call: TRBD1
clone_size: .
j_call: TRBJ1-2
cdr3_nt: TGTGCCAGTAGTATATTTGAGACAGGGAGCTATGGCTACACCTTC
cdr3_aa: CASSIFETGSYGYTF

cdr3_length: 13
v_call: TRBV29-1
d_call: TRBD1
clone_size: .
j_call: TRBJ2-5
cdr3_nt: TGCAGCGTTGAACGGACAGGCCAAGAGACCCAGTACTTC
cdr3_aa: CSVERTGQETQYF

cdr3_length: 13
v_call: TRBV6-5
d_call: TRBD1
clone_size: .
j_call: TRBJ2-7
cdr3_nt: TGTGCCAGCAGCCGGGACAGGGGGCACGAGCAGTACTTC
cdr3_aa: CASSRDRGHEQYF

cdr3_length: 14
v_call: TRBV5-1
d_call: .
clone_size: .
j_call: TRBJ2-1
cdr3_nt: TGCGCCAGCAGCGGGACAACATCCTACAATGAGCAGTTCTTC
cdr3_aa: CASSGTTSYNEQFF

cdr3_length: 15
v_call: TRBV6-2/TRBV6-3
d_call: TRBD2
clone_size: many
j_call: TRBJ2-1
cdr3_nt: TGTGCCAGCAGCCTCTCCGGGACTACCGCCAATGAGCAGTTCTTC
cdr3_aa: CASSLSGTTANEQFF

cdr3_length: 15
v_call: TRBV6-2/TRBV6-3
d_call: .
clone_size: .
j_call: TRBJ2-7
cdr3_nt: TGTGCCAGCAGTTACCTGCTGGGGAGTCCCTACGAGCAGTACTTC
cdr3_aa: CASSYLLGSPYEQYF

cdr3_length: 16
v_call: TRBV11-3
d_call: .
clone_size: .
j_call: TRBJ2-1
cdr3_nt: TGTGCCAGCAGCTTAGAGGCGGTGGGCTCCTACAATGAGCAGTTCTTC
cdr3_aa: CASSLEAVGSYNEQFF

cdr3_length: 15
v_call: TRBV5-1
d_call: .
clone_size: once
j_call: TRBJ2-2
cdr3_nt: TGCGCCAGCAGTTCTGACGGGACGAACACCGGGGAGCTGTTTTTT
cdr3_aa: CASSSDGTNTGELFF

cdr3_length: 15
v_call: TRBV7-9
d_call: TRBD2
clone_size: once
j_call: TRBJ2-5
cdr3_nt: TGTGCCAGCAGCTTGGGACTAGGTCGAGAGGGGACCCAGTACTTC
cdr3_aa: CASSLGLGREGTQYF

cdr3_length: 16
v_call: TRBV6-6
d_call: TRBD2
clone_size: .
j_call: TRBJ2-2
cdr3_nt: TGTGCCAGCAGTCACTCGGCTAGCGGGAGGACCGGGGAGCTGTTTTTT
cdr3_aa: CASSHSASGRTGELFF

cdr3_length: 15
v_call: TRBV10-3
d_call: .
clone_size: .
j_call: TRBJ1-1
cdr3_nt: TGTGCCATCAGTGAGCGGACAGTTATGAACACTGAAGCTTTCTTT
cdr3_aa: CAISERTVMNTEAFF

cdr3_length: 14
v_call: TRBV6-5
d_call: TRBD1
clone_size: .
j_call: TRBJ2-1
cdr3_nt: TGTGCCAGCAGGATCGACAGGGGGCAGCATGAGCAGTTCTTC
cdr3_aa: CASRIDRGQHEQFF

cdr3_length: 15
v_call: TRBV6-5
d_call: .
clone_size: .
j_call: TRBJ2-7
cdr3_nt: TGTGCCAGCAGTTACGACAGAGCAACTCACTACGAGCAGTACTTC
cdr3_aa: CASSYDRATHYEQYF

cdr3_length: 14
v_call: TRBV3-1/TRBV3-2
d_call: TRBD1
clone_size: .
j_call: TRBJ2-7
cdr3_nt: TGTGCCAGTCGTAGGGGGGACAGGCCCGCCGAGCAGTACTTC
cdr3_aa: CASRRGDRPAEQYF

cdr3_length: 16
v_call: TRBV5-4
d_call: .
clone_size: .
j_call: TRBJ2-6
cdr3_nt: TGTGCCAGCAGCTTGGCCCAGGGTGGTCGGGCCAACGTCCTGACTTTC
cdr3_aa: CASSLAQGGRANVLTF

cdr3_length: 17
v_call: TRBV19
d_call: TRBD2
clone_size: once
j_call: TRBJ2-6
cdr3_nt: TGTGCCAGTAGTATTCGGGGAGGGAGCTCTGGGGCCAACGTCCTGACTTTC
cdr3_aa: CASSIRGGSSGANVLTF

cdr3_length: 15
v_call: TRBV7-2
d_call: .
clone_size: .
j_call: TRBJ1-3
cdr3_nt: TGTGCCAGCAGCTTACTCCCGGGCTCTGGAAACACCATATATTTT
cdr3_aa: CASSLLPGSGNTIYF

cdr3_length: 14
v_call: TRBV7-2
d_call: TRBD1
clone_size: .
j_call: TRBJ1-3
cdr3_nt: TGTGCCAGCAGCCACAGGGGACCTGGAAACACCATATATTTT
cdr3_aa: CASSHRGPGNTIYF

cdr3_length: 15
v_call: TRBV28
d_call: TRBD2
clone_size: .
j_call: TRBJ2-7
cdr3_nt: TGTGCCAGCAGTACTAGCGGGGTAAGCTCCTACGAGCAGTACTTC
cdr3_aa: CASSTSGVSSYEQYF

cdr3_length: 15
v_call: TRBV5-1
d_call: .
clone_size: few
j_call: TRBJ1-1
cdr3_nt: TGCGCCAGCAGCCCAAGGACAGTCTCGAACACTGAAGCTTTCTTT
cdr3_aa: CASSPRTVSNTEAFF

cdr3_length: 14
v_call: TRBV29-1
d_call: TRBD2
clone_size: many
j_call: TRBJ2-7
cdr3_nt: TGCAGCGTTGAGGTTCCTAGCGGTTCCTACGAGCAGTACTTC
cdr3_aa: CSVEVPSGSYEQYF

cdr3_length: 13
v_call: TRBV7-2
d_call: TRBD1
clone_size: .
j_call: TRBJ2-3
cdr3_nt: TGTGCCAGCAGCACCCGGGACAGAGATACGCAGTATTTT
cdr3_aa: CASSTRDRDTQYF

cdr3_length: 15
v_call: TRBV14
d_call: TRBD2
clone_size: once
j_call: TRBJ2-5
cdr3_nt: TGTGCCAGCAGCCAAGTGGGGACTATCCAAGAGACCCAGTACTTC
cdr3_aa: CASSQVGTIQETQYF

cdr3_length: 15
v_call: TRBV7-7
d_call: .
clone_size: .
j_call: TRBJ2-5
cdr3_nt: TGTGCTAGCAGCTTGGGGACGGGGGAACAAGAGACCCAGTACTTC
cdr3_aa: CASSLGTGEQETQYF

cdr3_length: 14
v_call: TRBV3-1/TRBV3-2
d_call: .
clone_size: .
j_call: TRBJ1-1
cdr3_nt: TGTGCCAGCAGCCAGAGGGCTTTGAACACTGAAGCTTTCTTT
cdr3_aa: CASSQRALNTEAFF

cdr3_length: 12
v_call: TRBV5-1
d_call: .
clone_size: .
j_call: TRBJ2-7
cdr3_nt: TGCGCCAGCAGCTTTGCGGGCTACGAGCAGTACTTC
cdr3_aa: CASSFAGYEQYF

cdr3_length: 12
v_call: TRBV27
d_call: .
clone_size: once
j_call: TRBJ2-7
cdr3_nt: TGTGCCAGCTTACCGGGGGTCTACGAGCAGTACTTC
cdr3_aa: CASLPGVYEQYF

cdr3_length: 13
v_call: TRBV7-2
d_call: .
clone_size: .
j_call: TRBJ1-2
cdr3_nt: TGTGCCAGCAGCTTAAACAAGAACTATGGCTACACCTTC
cdr3_aa: CASSLNKNYGYTF

cdr3_length: 16
v_call: TRBV4-2
d_call: TRBD1
clone_size: .
j_call: TRBJ2-7
cdr3_nt: TGTGCCAGCAGCCAGGCCGGACAGGGCAGCTCCTACGAGCAGTACTTC
cdr3_aa: CASSQAGQGSSYEQYF

cdr3_length: 14
v_call: TRBV5-4
d_call: TRBD2
clone_size: .
j_call: TRBJ2-1
cdr3_nt: TGTGCCAGCAGCTTGGGCGGGAGGGGAAATGAGCAGTTCTTC
cdr3_aa: CASSLGGRGNEQFF